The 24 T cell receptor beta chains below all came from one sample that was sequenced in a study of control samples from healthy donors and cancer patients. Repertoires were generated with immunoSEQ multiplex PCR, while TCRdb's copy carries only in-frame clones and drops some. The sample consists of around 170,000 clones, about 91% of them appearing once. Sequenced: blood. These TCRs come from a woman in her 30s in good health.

The CDR3 nucleotides read TGTGCCAGCAGCTTAGCAGGGTATTCACCCCTCCACTTT. Its translation: CASSLAGYSPLHF. This rearrangement joins TRBV11-2 to TRBJ1-6; D is possibly TRBD1 (5 bases). The ends were cut back, 1 base at V and 8 bases at J, with 6 bases in the middle. Germline V gene sequence: CDR1 SGHAT, CDR2 FQNNGV. The CDR3 has 13 residues.

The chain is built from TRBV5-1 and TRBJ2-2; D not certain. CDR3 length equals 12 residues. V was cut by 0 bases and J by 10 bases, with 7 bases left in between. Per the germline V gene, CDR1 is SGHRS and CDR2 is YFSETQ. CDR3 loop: CASSLDTKELFF. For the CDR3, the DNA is TGCGCCAGCAGCTTGGACACGAAGGAGCTGTTTTTT. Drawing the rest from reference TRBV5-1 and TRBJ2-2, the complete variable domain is KAGVTQTPRYLIKTRGQQVTLSCSPISGHRSVSWYQQTPGQGLQFLFEYFSETQRNKGNFPGRFSGRQFSNSRSEMNVSTLELGDSALYLCASSLDTKELFFGEGSRLTVL.

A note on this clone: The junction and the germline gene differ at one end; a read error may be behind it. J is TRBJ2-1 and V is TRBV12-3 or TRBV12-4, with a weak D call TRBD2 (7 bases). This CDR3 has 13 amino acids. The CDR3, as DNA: TGTGCAAGCAGAGGGGGGGGGAGCAGTGAGCAGTTCTTC. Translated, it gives CASRGGGSSEQFF.

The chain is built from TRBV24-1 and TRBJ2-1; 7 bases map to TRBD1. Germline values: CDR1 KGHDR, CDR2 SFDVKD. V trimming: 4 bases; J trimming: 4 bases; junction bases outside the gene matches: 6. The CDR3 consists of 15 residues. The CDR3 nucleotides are TGTGCCACCAGTGACCGGGACAGCCAGTACAATGAGCAGTTCTTC. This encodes CATSDRDSQYNEQFF.

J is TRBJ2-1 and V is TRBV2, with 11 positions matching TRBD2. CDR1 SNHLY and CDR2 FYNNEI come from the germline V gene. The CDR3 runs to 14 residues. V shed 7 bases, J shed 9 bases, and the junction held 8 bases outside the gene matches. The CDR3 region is CASIAGGPRVEQFF. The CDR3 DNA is TGTGCCAGCATAGCGGGAGGGCCTCGGGTTGAGCAGTTCTTC.

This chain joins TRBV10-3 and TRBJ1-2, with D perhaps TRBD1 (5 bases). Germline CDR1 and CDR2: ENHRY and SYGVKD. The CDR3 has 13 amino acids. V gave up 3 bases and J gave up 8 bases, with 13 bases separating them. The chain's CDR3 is CAISDAGTGGYTF. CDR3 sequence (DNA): TGTGCCATCAGTGATGCAGGGACCGGGGGCTACACCTTC.

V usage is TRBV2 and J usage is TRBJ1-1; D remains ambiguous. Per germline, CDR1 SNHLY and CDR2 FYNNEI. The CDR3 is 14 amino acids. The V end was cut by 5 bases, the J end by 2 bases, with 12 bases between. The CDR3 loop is CASSNPPVNTEAFF. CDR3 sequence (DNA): TGTGCCAGCAGTAACCCCCCAGTTAACACTGAAGCTTTCTTT.

The CDR3 DNA reads TGTGCCAGCAGAGGGGTGTCCGGCTATGGCTACACCTTC. Translating it yields CASRGVSGYGYTF. This rearrangement joins TRBV2 to TRBJ1-2; the D gene is possibly TRBD1 (5 bases). Trimming removed 6 bases from V and 4 bases from J, with 12 bases in between. CDR1 is SNHLY, CDR2 FYNNEI, per germline. This CDR3 has 13 amino acids.

The DNA of the CDR3 is TGTGCCAGCAGTTACGCGAGCTCCTATAATTCACCCCTCCACTTT. As protein: CASSYASSYNSPLHF. The V call is TRBV6-6, the J call TRBJ1-6; D is unclear. From germline, CDR1 is MNHNY and CDR2 SVGAGI (reference sequence). The CDR3 has 15 amino acids. Trimming removed 2 bases from V and 0 bases from J, with 5 bases in between.

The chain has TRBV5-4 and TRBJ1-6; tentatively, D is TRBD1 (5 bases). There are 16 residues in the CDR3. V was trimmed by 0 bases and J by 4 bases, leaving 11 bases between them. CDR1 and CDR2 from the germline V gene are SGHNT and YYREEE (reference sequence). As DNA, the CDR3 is TGTGCCAGCAGCTTGGGGTCAGGGACGTATAATTCACCCCTCCACTTT. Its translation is CASSLGSGTYNSPLHF.

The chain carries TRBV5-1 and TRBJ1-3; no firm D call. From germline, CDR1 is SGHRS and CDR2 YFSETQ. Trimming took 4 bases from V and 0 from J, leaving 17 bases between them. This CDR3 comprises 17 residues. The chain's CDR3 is CASSAYLGSSSGNTIYF. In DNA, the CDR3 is TGCGCCAGCAGCGCATACTTAGGGTCGAGCTCTGGAAACACCATATATTTT. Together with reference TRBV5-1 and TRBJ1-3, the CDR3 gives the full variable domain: KAGVTQTPRYLIKTRGQQVTLSCSPISGHRSVSWYQQTPGQGLQFLFEYFSETQRNKGNFPGRFSGRQFSNSRSEMNVSTLELGDSALYLCASSAYLGSSSGNTIYFGEGSWLTVV.

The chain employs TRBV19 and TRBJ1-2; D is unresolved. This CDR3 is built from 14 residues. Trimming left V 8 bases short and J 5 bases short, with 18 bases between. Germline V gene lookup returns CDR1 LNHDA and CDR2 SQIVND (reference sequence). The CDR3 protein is CASGTGYIGYGYTF. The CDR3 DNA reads TGTGCCAGTGGTACGGGGTATATTGGTTATGGCTACACCTTC. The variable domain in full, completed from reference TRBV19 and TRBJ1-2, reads DGGITQSPKYLFRKEGQNVTLSCEQNLNHDAMYWYRQDPGQGLRLIYYSQIVNDFQKGDIAEGYSVSREKKESFPLTVTSAQKNPTAFYLCASGTGYIGYGYTFGSGTRLTVV.

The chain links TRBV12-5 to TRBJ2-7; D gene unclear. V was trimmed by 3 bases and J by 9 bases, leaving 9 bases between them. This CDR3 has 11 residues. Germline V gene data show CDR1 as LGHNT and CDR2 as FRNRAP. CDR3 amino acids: CASGFPPGQYF. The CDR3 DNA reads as TGTGCTAGTGGTTTCCCCCCAGGGCAGTACTTC.

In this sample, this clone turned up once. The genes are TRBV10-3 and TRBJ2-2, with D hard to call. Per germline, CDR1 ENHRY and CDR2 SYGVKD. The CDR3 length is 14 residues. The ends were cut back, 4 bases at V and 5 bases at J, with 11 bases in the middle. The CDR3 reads CAISANIGTGELFF. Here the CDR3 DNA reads TGTGCCATCAGTGCGAACATTGGAACCGGGGAGCTGTTTTTT.

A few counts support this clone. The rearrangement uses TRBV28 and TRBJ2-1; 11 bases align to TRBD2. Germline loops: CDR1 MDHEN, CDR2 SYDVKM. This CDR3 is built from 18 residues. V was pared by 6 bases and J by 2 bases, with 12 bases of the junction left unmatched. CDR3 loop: CASRPVAGGPLPYNEQFF. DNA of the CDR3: TGTGCCAGCAGACCCGTAGCGGGAGGGCCTCTCCCCTACAATGAGCAGTTCTTC. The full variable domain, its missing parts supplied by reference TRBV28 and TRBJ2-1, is DVKVTQSSRYLVKRTGEKVFLECVQDMDHENMFWYRQDPGLGLRLIYFSYDVKMKEKGDIPEGYSVSREKKERFSLILESASTNQTSMYLCASRPVAGGPLPYNEQFFGPGTRLTVL.

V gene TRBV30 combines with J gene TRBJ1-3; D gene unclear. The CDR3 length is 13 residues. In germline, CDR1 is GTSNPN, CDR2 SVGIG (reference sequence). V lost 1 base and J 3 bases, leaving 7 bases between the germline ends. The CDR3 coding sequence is TGTGCCTGGAGTGATAATAGTGGAAACACCATATATTTT. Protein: CAWSDNSGNTIYF.

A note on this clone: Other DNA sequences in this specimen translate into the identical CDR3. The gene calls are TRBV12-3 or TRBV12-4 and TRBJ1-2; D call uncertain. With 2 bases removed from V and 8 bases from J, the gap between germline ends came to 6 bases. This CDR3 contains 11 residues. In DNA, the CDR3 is TGTGCCAGCAGTTTATATCCGGGCTACACCTTC. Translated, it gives CASSLYPGYTF.

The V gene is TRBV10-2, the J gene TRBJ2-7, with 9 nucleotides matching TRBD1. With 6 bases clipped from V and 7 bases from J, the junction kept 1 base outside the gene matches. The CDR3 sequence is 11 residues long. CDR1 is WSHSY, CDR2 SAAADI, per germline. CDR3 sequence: CASRGQGEQYV. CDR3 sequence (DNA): TGCGCCAGCAGGGGACAGGGAGAGCAGTACGTC.

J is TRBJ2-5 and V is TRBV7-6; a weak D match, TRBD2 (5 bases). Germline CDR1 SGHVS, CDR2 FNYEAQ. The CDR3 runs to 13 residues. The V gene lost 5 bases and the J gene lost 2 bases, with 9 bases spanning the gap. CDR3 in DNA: TGTGCCAGCAGCCTGCCGGGGCAAGAGACCCAGTACTTC. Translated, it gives CASSLPGQETQYF.

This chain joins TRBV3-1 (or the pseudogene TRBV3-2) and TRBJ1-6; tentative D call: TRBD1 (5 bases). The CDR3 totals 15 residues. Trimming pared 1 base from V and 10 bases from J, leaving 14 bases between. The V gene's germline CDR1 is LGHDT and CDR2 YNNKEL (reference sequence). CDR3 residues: CASSQAVGGVSPLHF. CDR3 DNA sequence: TGTGCCAGCAGCCAAGCCGTAGGAGGGGTCTCACCCCTCCACTTT.

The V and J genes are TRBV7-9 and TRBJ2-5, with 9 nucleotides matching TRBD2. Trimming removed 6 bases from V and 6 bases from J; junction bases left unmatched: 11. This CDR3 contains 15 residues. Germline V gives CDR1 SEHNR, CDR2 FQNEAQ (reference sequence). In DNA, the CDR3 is TGTGCCAGCAGTTCGCGAACGGGACTAGCTCAGACCCAGTACTTC. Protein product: CASSSRTGLAQTQYF. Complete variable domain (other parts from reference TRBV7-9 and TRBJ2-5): DTGVSQNPRHKITKRGQNVTFRCDPISEHNRLYWYRQTLGQGPEFLTYFQNEAQLEKSRLLSDRFSAERPKGSFSTLEIQRTEQGDSAMYLCASSSRTGLAQTQYFGPGTRLLVL.

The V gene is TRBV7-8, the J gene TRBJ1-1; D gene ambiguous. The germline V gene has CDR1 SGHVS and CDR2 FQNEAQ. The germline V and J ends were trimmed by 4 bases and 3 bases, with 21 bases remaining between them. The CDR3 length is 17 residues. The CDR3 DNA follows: TGTGCCAGCAGCTCGGCCAGGACGGGTGAAGGCCACACTGAAGCTTTCTTT. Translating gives CASSSARTGEGHTEAFF.

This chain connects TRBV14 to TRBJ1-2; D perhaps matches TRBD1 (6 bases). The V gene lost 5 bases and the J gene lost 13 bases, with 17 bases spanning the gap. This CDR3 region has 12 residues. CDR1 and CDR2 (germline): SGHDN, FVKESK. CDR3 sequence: CASSLRRGSFTF. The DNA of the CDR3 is TGTGCCAGCAGCTTACGCAGGGGAAGTTTCACCTTC.

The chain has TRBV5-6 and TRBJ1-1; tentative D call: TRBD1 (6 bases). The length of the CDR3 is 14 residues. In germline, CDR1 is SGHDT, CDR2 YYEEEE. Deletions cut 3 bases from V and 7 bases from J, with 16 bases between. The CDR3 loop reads CASSSLSGVGEAFF. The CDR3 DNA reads TGTGCCAGCAGCTCCCTTTCAGGGGTGGGTGAAGCTTTCTTT.